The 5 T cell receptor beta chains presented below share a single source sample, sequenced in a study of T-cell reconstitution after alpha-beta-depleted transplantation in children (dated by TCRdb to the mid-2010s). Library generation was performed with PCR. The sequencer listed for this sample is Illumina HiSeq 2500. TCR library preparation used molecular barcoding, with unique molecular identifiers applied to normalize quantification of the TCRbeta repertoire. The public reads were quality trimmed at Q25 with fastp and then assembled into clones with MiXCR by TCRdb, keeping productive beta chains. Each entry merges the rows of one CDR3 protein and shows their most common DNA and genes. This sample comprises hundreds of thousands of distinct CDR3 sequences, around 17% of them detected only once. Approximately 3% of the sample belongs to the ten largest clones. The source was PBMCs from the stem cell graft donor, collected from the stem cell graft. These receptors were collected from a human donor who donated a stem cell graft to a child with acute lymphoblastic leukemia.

Written as DNA, the CDR3 is TGTGCCGGCACTGGCGGGAGCGGCAGAGGGCTGATGATCACCGGGGAGCTGTTTTTT. As protein: CAGTGGSGRGLMITGELFF. The chain carries TRBV7-9 and TRBJ2-2, with 7 bases matching TRBD2. Germline assignment: CDR1 SEHNR and CDR2 FQNEAQ (reference sequence). The CDR3 contains 19 residues. The V gene end was trimmed by 11 bases and the J gene end by 4 bases; junction bases not matched to a gene: 25. Based on the CDR3 plus reference TRBV7-9 and TRBJ2-2, the full variable domain is DTGVSQNPRHKITKRGQNVTFRCDPISEHNRLYWYRQTLGQGPEFLTYFQNEAQLEKSRLLSDRFSAERPKGSFSTLEIQRTEQGDSAMYLCAGTGGSGRGLMITGELFFGEGSRLTVL.

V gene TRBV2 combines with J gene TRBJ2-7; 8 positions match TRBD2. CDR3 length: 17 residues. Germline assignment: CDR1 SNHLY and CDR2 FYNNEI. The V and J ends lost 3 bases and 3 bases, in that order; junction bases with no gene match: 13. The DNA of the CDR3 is TGTGCCAGCAGTGATCCAGCGGGGGCTCCTAGTAGCTACGAGCAGTACTTC. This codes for CASSDPAGAPSSYEQYF.

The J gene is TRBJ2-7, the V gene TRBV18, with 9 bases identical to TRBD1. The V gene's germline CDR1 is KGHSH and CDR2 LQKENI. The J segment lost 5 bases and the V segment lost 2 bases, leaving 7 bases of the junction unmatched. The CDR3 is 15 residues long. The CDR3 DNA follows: TGTGCCAGCTCACCATCTAGGACAGGGGCGGACGAGCAGTACTTC. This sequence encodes CASSPSRTGADEQYF.

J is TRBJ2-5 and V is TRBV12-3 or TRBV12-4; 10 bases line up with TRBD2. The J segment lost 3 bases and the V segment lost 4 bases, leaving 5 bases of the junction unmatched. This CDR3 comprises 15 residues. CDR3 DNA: TGTGCCAGCAGTTCTATTCTAGCGGGAGAAGAGACCCAGTACTTC. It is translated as CASSSILAGEETQYF.

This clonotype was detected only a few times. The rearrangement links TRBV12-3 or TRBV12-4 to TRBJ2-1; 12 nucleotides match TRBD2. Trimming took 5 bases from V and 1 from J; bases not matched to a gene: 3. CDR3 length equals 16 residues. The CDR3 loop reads CASSRGLAGSYNEQFF. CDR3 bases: TGTGCCAGCAGTCGTGGACTAGCGGGGTCCTACAATGAGCAGTTCTTC.